These 23 T cell receptor beta chains were sequenced from one sample in a study of beta chain features in type 1 diabetes. As every portion of the isolated RNA was reverse transcribed, the sequencing read expressed TCRB transcripts. The protocol was immunoSEQ multiplex PCR, while the TCRdb copy is restricted to in-frame clones and leaves out a portion. The table includes around 430,000 clones, 25% to 35% detected once. Sequences were obtained from naive CD4+ T cells from blood. These receptors came from a man between 18 and 29 years old in good health.

The CDR3: CASSLRGLDTIYF. As DNA, the CDR3 is TGTGCCAGCAGCTTACGGGGGTTAGACACCATATATTTT. The rearrangement links TRBV7-2 to TRBJ1-3; the D gene is possibly TRBD1 (5 bases). V was cut by 2 bases and J by 8 bases, with 10 bases left in between. CDR3 size: 13 residues. Per germline, CDR1 SGHTA and CDR2 FQGNSA. The full variable domain, rest sourced from reference TRBV7-2 and TRBJ1-3, is GAGVSQSPSNKVTEKGKDVELRCDPISGHTALYWYRQSLGQGLEFLIYFQGNSAPDKSGLPSDRFSAERTGGSVSTLTIQRTQQEDSAVYLCASSLRGLDTIYFGEGSWLTVV.

This chain links TRBV7-6 with TRBJ2-3, with 10 bases aligning to TRBD2. The CDR3 consists of 16 residues. Germline trimming cut 1 base from V and 6 bases from J; bases unmatched to any gene: 7. Germline CDR1 is SGHVS and CDR2 is FNYEAQ. The CDR3 nucleotides read TGTGCCAGCAGCTTAGAGGCTAGCGGGAGTTCTGATACGCAGTATTTT. Its translation is CASSLEASGSSDTQYF.

The V gene is TRBV7-9, the J gene TRBJ1-2; no clear D. Germline-derived CDR1 and CDR2 are SEHNR and FQNEAQ (reference sequence). This CDR3 comprises 14 residues. V lost 1 base and J 2 bases, leaving 8 bases between the germline ends. The CDR3 DNA is TGTGCCAGCAGCTTAGGATCGGGGAACTATGGCTACACCTTC. Translated: CASSLGSGNYGYTF.

In the case of this clone: Other DNA sequences within the sample encode an identical CDR3. The chain uses TRBV5-1 and TRBJ2-1; D gene unclear. V was cut by 0 bases and J by 0 bases, with 7 bases left in between. Germline-derived CDR1 and CDR2 are SGHRS and YFSETQ. The length of the CDR3 is 15 residues. The DNA of the CDR3 is TGCGCCAGCAGCTTGGACTCGGGCTCCTACAATGAGCAGTTCTTC. Translated: CASSLDSGSYNEQFF.

The chain couples TRBV7-8 to TRBJ2-3; 9 bases line up with TRBD2. The CDR3 is made up of 16 amino acids. V lost 1 base and J lost 4; bases outside the gene matches: 6. From germline, CDR1 is SGHVS and CDR2 FQNEAQ. CDR3 DNA sequence: TGTGCCAGCAGCTTAGAGGTAGCGGGAGCATCAGATACGCAGTATTTT. It codes for CASSLEVAGASDTQYF. Drawing the rest from reference TRBV7-8 and TRBJ2-3, the complete variable domain is GAGVSQSPRYKVAKRGQDVALRCDPISGHVSLFWYQQALGQGPEFLTYFQNEAQLDKSGLPSDRFFAERPEGSVSTLKIQRTQQEDSAVYLCASSLEVAGASDTQYFGPGTRLTVL.

This chain joins TRBV28 and TRBJ2-7; no clear D. The CDR3 runs 13 residues. Germline V gene sequence: CDR1 MDHEN, CDR2 SYDVKM. V lost 2 bases, J lost 0 bases, and 5 bases lay in between. CDR3 in DNA: TGTGCCAGCAGTTTAGATGACTCCTACGAGCAGTACTTC. This encodes CASSLDDSYEQYF.

J is TRBJ1-1 and V is TRBV7-7; weak D call: TRBD1 (5 bases). This CDR3 contains 12 residues. Trimming pared 2 bases from V and 10 bases from J, leaving 11 bases between. Germline CDR1 SSHAT, CDR2 FNYEAQ (reference sequence). This CDR3 is CASSLSGRGAFF. The CDR3, as DNA: TGTGCCAGCAGCTTATCCGGGAGGGGAGCTTTCTTT.

There are a few counts of this clone. This chain connects TRBV6-6 to TRBJ1-1; TRBD1 is a possible D gene (6 bases). The CDR3 contains 14 residues. Germline assignment: CDR1 MNHNY and CDR2 SVGAGI (reference sequence). Trimming shortened V by 5 bases and J by 3 bases, and 13 bases separated the two germline ends. CDR3 DNA sequence: TGTGCCAGCAGTGCTGGGGGGCCGTACACTGAAGCTTTCTTT. Amino acid sequence: CASSAGGPYTEAFF.

V gene TRBV5-6 combines with J gene TRBJ1-2; 7 bases agree with TRBD1. The V and J ends lost 5 bases and 5 bases, in that order; junction bases with no gene match: 15. This CDR3 is 16 amino acids long. The germline V gene has CDR1 SGHDT and CDR2 YYEEEE. The CDR3 region is CASSFLPAQGLYGYTF. For the CDR3, the DNA is TGTGCCAGCAGTTTCCTGCCTGCACAGGGGTTATATGGCTACACCTTC.

This clone was counted only a few times. V and J are TRBV7-2 and TRBJ2-7; 7 bases are a match to TRBD2. CDR1 SGHTA and CDR2 FQGNSA come from the germline V gene. The CDR3 totals 14 residues. Germline trimming cut 0 bases from V and 6 bases from J; bases unmatched to any gene: 5. CDR3: CASSLAGGPGEQYF. The CDR3 DNA reads TGTGCCAGCAGCTTAGCGGGAGGGCCAGGCGAGCAGTACTTC. The whole variable domain, remainder taken from reference TRBV7-2 and TRBJ2-7, is GAGVSQSPSNKVTEKGKDVELRCDPISGHTALYWYRQSLGQGLEFLIYFQGNSAPDKSGLPSDRFSAERTGGSVSTLTIQRTQQEDSAVYLCASSLAGGPGEQYFGPGTRLTVT.

The chain uses TRBV29-1 and TRBJ2-7; D remains unclear. Trimming removed 2 bases from V and 2 bases from J, with 16 bases in between. The CDR3 is 15 amino acids. Germline V gene sequence: CDR1 SQVTM, CDR2 ANQGSEA. The CDR3 region is CSVELGQAKTYEQYF. In nucleotides, the CDR3 is TGCAGCGTTGAACTTGGGCAGGCCAAGACCTACGAGCAGTACTTC.

This clone was observed a few times. The CDR3 loop reads CASSYSFNSGANVLTF. The CDR3 bases are TGTGCCAGCAGTTACTCTTTCAACTCTGGGGCCAACGTCCTGACTTTC. This chain links TRBV6-6 with TRBJ2-6; D is uncertain. CDR3 length equals 16 residues. Germline values: CDR1 MNHNY, CDR2 SVGAGI (reference sequence). The V end lost 0 bases, the J end lost 0 bases, and 6 bases lay between the germline ends.

This chain connects TRBV30 to TRBJ1-1; D not certain. This CDR3 contains 15 residues. Germline loops: CDR1 GTSNPN, CDR2 SVGIG (reference sequence). Trimming removed 3 bases at V and 4 bases at J, with 18 bases between. The CDR3: CAWSRPRREITEAFF. The CDR3 DNA sequence: TGTGCCTGGAGCCGTCCGCGGCGAGAGATCACTGAAGCTTTCTTT.

The genes are TRBV7-9 and TRBJ2-5; TRBD1 aligns across 7 bases. Unmatched junction bases numbered 8, after V lost 6 bases and J lost 1 base. The germline gives CDR1 SEHNR, CDR2 FQNEAQ (reference sequence). This CDR3 is 15 amino acids long. CDR3 loop: CASSRGLIAQETQYF. CDR3 DNA sequence: TGTGCCAGCAGTAGGGGGCTAATCGCCCAAGAGACCCAGTACTTC.

Details on this clone: At the DNA level, this CDR3 is encoded by other sequences in the same sample as well. The chain is built from TRBV30 and TRBJ1-1, with a possible D match to TRBD1 (6 bases). This CDR3 is built from 13 residues. The germline gives CDR1 GTSNPN, CDR2 SVGIG (reference sequence). The V and J ends lost 0 bases and 5 bases respectively, with 10 bases between them. This CDR3 is CAWSVRTDTEAFF. The CDR3 DNA reads TGTGCCTGGAGTGTACGGACAGATACTGAAGCTTTCTTT.

The chain employs TRBV7-9 and TRBJ1-4; no clear D gene. This CDR3 comprises 15 residues. Trimming took 5 bases from V and 3 from J, leaving 13 bases between them. From germline, CDR1 is SEHNR and CDR2 FQNEAQ (reference sequence). In DNA, the CDR3 is TGTGCCAGCAGCCGTGGTGGGATAGCTAATGAAAAACTGTTTTTT. It yields the protein CASSRGGIANEKLFF.

The CDR3 spells CASSVSGLAGAAGELFF. DNA of the CDR3: TGTGCCAGCAGCGTCTCCGGACTAGCGGGAGCCGCCGGGGAGCTGTTTTTT. J is TRBJ2-2 and V is TRBV9; 13 bases are a match to TRBD2. CDR3 size: 17 residues. J was trimmed by 6 bases and V by 2 bases; bases with no gene match: 7. Germline lookup yields CDR1 SGDLS and CDR2 YYNGEE.

The chain employs TRBV5-1 and TRBJ2-3; unclear D gene. The CDR3 length is 12 residues. Germline loops: CDR1 SGHRS, CDR2 YFSETQ. Trimming removed 5 bases from V and 6 bases from J, with 10 bases in between. The CDR3 reads CASSLTKDTQYF. CDR3 in DNA: TGCGCCAGCAGTTTGACGAAGGATACGCAGTATTTT.

The chain couples TRBV7-8 to TRBJ2-1; TRBD2 matches 11 bases. The CDR3 contains 16 residues. After removal of 1 base from V and 4 bases from J, the junction contained 3 bases not matched to a gene. The germline CDR1 and CDR2 sequences are SGHVS and FQNEAQ. The CDR3, as DNA: TGTGCCAGCAGCTTAGAAGGGACTAGCGGTTACAATGAGCAGTTCTTC. It specifies CASSLEGTSGYNEQFF.

This chain uses TRBV29-1 with TRBJ1-1; unclear D gene. CDR1 is SQVTM and CDR2 is ANQGSEA in the germline V gene. CDR3 length equals 13 residues. V lost 7 bases, J lost 0 bases, and 12 bases lay in between. The CDR3 nucleotides read TGCAGCGCGAGGGCAATCATGAACACTGAAGCTTTCTTT. It encodes CSARAIMNTEAFF.

The rearrangement uses TRBV7-2 and TRBJ2-5, with D uncertain. V shed 1 base and J shed 1 base, with 10 bases lying between them. The CDR3 is made up of 15 amino acids. From germline, CDR1 is SGHTA and CDR2 FQGNSA. CDR3 region: CASSLVFIGQETQYF. The CDR3 DNA reads as TGTGCCAGCAGCTTAGTTTTTATCGGCCAAGAGACCCAGTACTTC.

This clone occurred a few times. The chain has TRBV28 and TRBJ2-6; D is ambiguous. Trimming took off 5 bases at V and 2 bases at J, with 7 bases between the two ends. The CDR3 contains 14 residues. The V gene's germline CDR1 is MDHEN and CDR2 SYDVKM. CDR3 sequence reads: CASSAQAGANVLTF. The CDR3 coding sequence is TGTGCCAGCAGTGCCCAGGCTGGGGCCAACGTCCTGACTTTC.

V and J are TRBV6-6 and TRBJ1-1, with D possibly TRBD1 on 6 matching bases. CDR1 MNHNY and CDR2 SVGAGI come from the germline V gene (reference sequence). CDR3 length: 14 residues. V was pared by 6 bases and J by 0 bases, with 11 bases between. The CDR3 region is CASSAGHMNTEAFF. CDR3 coding DNA: TGTGCCAGCAGCGCGGGACACATGAACACTGAAGCTTTCTTT.